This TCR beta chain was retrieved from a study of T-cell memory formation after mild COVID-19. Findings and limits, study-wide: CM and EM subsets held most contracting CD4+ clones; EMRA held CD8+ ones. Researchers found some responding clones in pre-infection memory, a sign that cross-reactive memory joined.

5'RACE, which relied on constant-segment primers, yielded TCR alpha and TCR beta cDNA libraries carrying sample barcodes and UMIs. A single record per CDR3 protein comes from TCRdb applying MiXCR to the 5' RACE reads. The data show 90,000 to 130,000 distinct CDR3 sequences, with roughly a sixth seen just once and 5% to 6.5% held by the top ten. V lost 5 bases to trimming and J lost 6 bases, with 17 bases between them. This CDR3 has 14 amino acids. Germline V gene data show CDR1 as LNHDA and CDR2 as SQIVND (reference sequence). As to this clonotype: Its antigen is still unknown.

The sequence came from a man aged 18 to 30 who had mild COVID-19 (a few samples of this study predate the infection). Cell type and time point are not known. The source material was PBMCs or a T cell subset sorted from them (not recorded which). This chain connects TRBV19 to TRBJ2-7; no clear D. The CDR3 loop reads CASSEVAETAEQYF. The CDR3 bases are TGTGCCAGTAGTGAGGTGGCTGAGACCGCCGAGCAGTACTTC. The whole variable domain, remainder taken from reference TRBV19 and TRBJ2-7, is DGGITQSPKYLFRKEGQNVTLSCEQNLNHDAMYWYRQDPGQGLRLIYYSQIVNDFQKGDIAEGYSVSREKKESFPLTVTSAQKNPTAFYLCASSEVAETAEQYFGPGTRLTVT.